This TCR beta chain was obtained from a study of blood T cell repertoires in COVID-19. Study details: COVID-19 samples, acute and convalescent, were from the United States, Italy and Spain.

Authors' analysis steps: Amplification with reference gene primers provided the estimates of nucleated cell counts. The protocol was immunoSEQ multiplex PCR, while the TCRdb copy is restricted to in-frame clones and leaves out a portion. The DNA gave D and trimming, while V, J and clone size come from that table. The sample includes fewer than 85,000 clones, around nine tenths of them seen just once. Trimming took off 1 base at V and 8 bases at J, with 5 bases between the two ends. CDR1 LGHDT and CDR2 YNNKEL come from the germline V gene (reference sequence). The CDR3 loop spans 11 amino acids. This chain links TRBV3-1 (or the pseudogene TRBV3-2) with TRBJ1-2, with unresolved D. Sequences were obtained from peripheral blood. The clonotype was recovered from a man aged 45 to 65 with active COVID-19. The CDR3 here is CASSQGGGYTF. In DNA form, the CDR3 reads TGTGCCAGCAGCCAAGGTGGCGGCTACACCTTC.